These 31 T cell receptor beta chains came from one sample sequenced in a study of blood T cells in healthy people across ages. A J-beta primer mix and a sample-barcoded 5' primer were used in a second PCR of about 7 to 12 cycles. In TCRdb, the 5' RACE reads were re-called with MiXCR into one record per CDR3 protein. Of just under 550,000 distinct CDR3 sequences in the sample, 24% were seen once. These data were likewise used in another study, on T cells of mothers and their children.

The sample was blood. The receptors here all came from a boy aged 5-17 years in good health.

The chain carries TRBV29-1 and TRBJ2-6; D remains unclear. The ends were cut back, 3 bases at V and 0 bases at J, with 9 bases in the middle. The CDR3 length is 15 residues. Germline-derived CDR1 and CDR2 are SQVTM and ANQGSEA. CDR3 coding DNA: TGCAGCGTTGAGTGGCGAACCTCTGGGGCCAACGTCCTGACTTTC. As protein: CSVEWRTSGANVLTF.

Only a few counts were recorded for this clonotype. The rearrangement links TRBV29-1 to TRBJ2-5; 10 bases align to TRBD2. The J call may be wrong; the DNA end is better matched by TRBJ2-7. The CDR3 extends over 16 amino acids. Germline-derived CDR1 and CDR2 are SQVTM and ANQGSEA. CDR3 bases: TGCAGCGTTGAAGGGCTAGCGGGAGTCCCACGAGACGAGCAGTACTTC. Translation gives CSVEGLAGVPRDEQYF.

This clonotype came up a few times. The V and J genes are TRBV9 and TRBJ2-5; TRBD2 aligns across 8 bases. The J call may be incorrect, as the DNA end agrees better with TRBJ2-1. This CDR3 is built from 15 residues. Germline loops: CDR1 SGDLS, CDR2 YYNGEE. The CDR3 reads CASSYTGTSISEQFF. In nucleotides, the CDR3 is TGTGCCAGCAGCTATACCGGGACTAGTATAAGTGAGCAGTTCTTC.

This chain connects TRBV7-9 to TRBJ2-7; weak D call: TRBD2 (5 bases). The length of the CDR3 is 15 residues. V was pared by 1 base and J by 4 bases, with 14 bases between. CDR1 and CDR2 (germline): SEHNR, FQNEAQ (reference sequence). As DNA, the CDR3 is TGTGCCAGCAGCTTAGATTTCGGGATGACATACGAGCAGTACTTC. This codes for CASSLDFGMTYEQYF.

This clonotype was seen only a few times. Since the CDR3 does not end with the conserved phenylalanine or tryptophan, this likely comes from a read error. As DNA, the CDR3 is TGTGCCAGCAGCAAACGGGACTCTCGAAACACTGAAGCTTTCCTT. Its translation: CASSKRDSRNTEAFL. The chain carries TRBV7-2 and TRBJ1-1, with D possibly matching TRBD1 (5 bases). The CDR3 totals 15 residues. Germline V CDR1 and CDR2: SGHTA, FQGNSA. The V end lost 5 bases, the J end lost 2 bases, and 15 bases lay between the germline ends.

This clonotype was recorded a few times. The chain joins TRBV20-1 to TRBJ2-3; 8 positions agree with TRBD2. CDR1 and CDR2 (germline): DFQATT, SNEGSKA (reference sequence). Trimming cost V 5 bases and J 2 bases; bases outside gene matches: 12. The CDR3 totals 16 residues. CDR3: CSAHTTAGEYTDTQYF. For the CDR3, the DNA is TGCAGTGCTCACACTACAGCGGGGGAGTACACAGATACGCAGTATTTT.

V usage is TRBV3-1 and J usage is TRBJ1-6; D unclear. The CDR3 has 14 residues. Looked up from germline, CDR1 is LGHDT and CDR2 is YNNKEL (reference sequence). V lost 0 bases to trimming and J lost 7 bases, with 7 bases between them. CDR3 nucleotides: TGTGCCAGCAGCCAAGATTTCAGAAATTCACCCCTCCACTTT. This gives the protein CASSQDFRNSPLHF.

This clonotype was seen ten or more times. The J gene is TRBJ2-5, the V gene TRBV7-3; D remains unclear. CDR1 is SGHTA, CDR2 FQGTGA, per germline. The CDR3 totals 13 residues. V lost 1 base and J lost 2, with 5 bases in between. CDR3 DNA: TGTGCCAGCAGCTTAAATCGGCAAGAGACCCAGTACTTC. Protein: CASSLNRQETQYF.

The chain carries TRBV5-1 and TRBJ2-5; TRBD1 matches 8 bases. Germline V gene sequence: CDR1 SGHRS, CDR2 YFSETQ. V shed 3 bases, J shed 5 bases, and the junction held 9 bases outside the gene matches. The CDR3 runs 15 residues. CDR3 sequence: CASSSGQAAAETQYF. The CDR3 DNA sequence: TGCGCCAGCAGCTCGGGACAGGCCGCCGCGGAGACCCAGTACTTC.

This clonotype was picked up a small number of times. V usage is TRBV7-2 and J usage is TRBJ1-5; D call uncertain. CDR1 is SGHTA and CDR2 is FQGNSA in the germline V gene. This CDR3 has 14 residues. Trimming shortened V by 6 bases and J by 4 bases, and 13 bases separated the two germline ends. This CDR3 reads CASSPSARNQPQHF. CDR3 nucleotides: TGTGCCAGCAGTCCTTCGGCGAGGAATCAGCCCCAGCATTTT. Drawing the rest from reference TRBV7-2 and TRBJ1-5, the complete variable domain is GAGVSQSPSNKVTEKGKDVELRCDPISGHTALYWYRQSLGQGLEFLIYFQGNSAPDKSGLPSDRFSAERTGGSVSTLTIQRTQQEDSAVYLCASSPSARNQPQHFGDGTRLSIL.

V is TRBV20-1 and J is TRBJ2-3, with 9 nucleotides matching TRBD2. The trim removed 3 bases at V and 0 bases at J, leaving 1 base unmatched. The CDR3 extends over 14 amino acids. From germline, CDR1 is DFQATT and CDR2 SNEGSKA (reference sequence). The CDR3 DNA reads as TGCAGTGCTAGGCGGGGGGGAAGCACAGATACGCAGTATTTT. Amino acid sequence: CSARRGGSTDTQYF.

This clonotype appeared once. The chain carries TRBV27 and TRBJ2-1; D might be TRBD2 (6 bases). The CDR3 contains 19 residues. V was clipped by 4 bases and J by 1 base, with 23 bases between them. CDR1 is MNHEY and CDR2 is SMNVEV in the germline V gene (reference sequence). CDR3 nucleotide sequence: TGTGCCAGCAGTTCCTTGGAATATGGGGGACTGGGGTCCTACAATGAGCAGTTCTTC. Its translation: CASSSLEYGGLGSYNEQFF.

Many counts were recorded for this clonotype. The chain uses TRBV7-9 and TRBJ2-7, with a tentative D call TRBD1 (5 bases). The CDR3 runs to 14 residues. Germline CDR1 is SEHNR and CDR2 is FQNEAQ (reference sequence). Trimming left V 2 bases short and J 2 bases short, with 10 bases between. The CDR3 here is CASSLQTATYEQYF. The CDR3 DNA follows: TGTGCCAGCAGCTTACAGACAGCTACCTACGAGCAGTACTTC.

This chain connects TRBV5-1 to TRBJ2-3, with unresolved D. This CDR3 region has 13 residues. Trimming shortened V by 4 bases and J by 8 bases, and 14 bases separated the two germline ends. The germline gives CDR1 SGHRS, CDR2 YFSETQ. The CDR3 bases are TGCGCCAGCAGCCCGGTCGAGTGGGCTACGCAGTATTTT. Protein: CASSPVEWATQYF.

This clonotype was detected a few times. This chain links TRBV5-1 with TRBJ2-3; D gene uncertain. The germline V and J ends were trimmed by 4 bases and 0 bases, with 3 bases remaining between them. CDR3 length: 12 residues. The germline V gene encodes CDR1 SGHRS and CDR2 YFSETQ. The CDR3 here is CASSMSTDTQYF. CDR3 DNA sequence: TGCGCCAGCAGCATGAGCACAGATACGCAGTATTTT.

This chain uses TRBV4-3 with TRBJ2-2; the D is unclear. This CDR3 has 16 residues. From germline, CDR1 is LGHNA and CDR2 YSLEER. V lost 0 bases and J lost 0, with 8 bases in between. The CDR3 region is CASSQDLVPNTGELFF. DNA for the CDR3: TGCGCCAGCAGCCAAGATCTAGTCCCGAACACCGGGGAGCTGTTTTTT.

The CDR3 DNA follows: TGTGCCAGCAGCTCTCTAGCTCCCGGGCAGTTCTTC. Amino acids: CASSSLAPGQFF. The chain links TRBV7-9 to TRBJ2-1, with a tentative D call TRBD2 (5 bases). Germline assignment: CDR1 SEHNR and CDR2 FQNEAQ (reference sequence). Trimming shortened V by 4 bases and J by 12 bases, and 13 bases separated the two germline ends. The CDR3 runs 12 residues. Supplemented by reference TRBV7-9 and TRBJ2-1, the full variable domain reads DTGVSQNPRHKITKRGQNVTFRCDPISEHNRLYWYRQTLGQGPEFLTYFQNEAQLEKSRLLSDRFSAERPKGSFSTLEIQRTEQGDSAMYLCASSSLAPGQFFGPGTRLTVL.

The CDR3 sequence: CASSQDKLVGQETQYF. Here the CDR3 DNA reads TGCGCCAGCAGCCAAGATAAGCTAGTGGGCCAAGAGACCCAGTACTTC. This chain uses TRBV4-1 with TRBJ2-5; D unresolved. The CDR3 spans 16 residues. V lost 0 bases and J 1 base, leaving 12 bases between the germline ends. Germline V gene data show CDR1 as MGHRA and CDR2 as YSYEKL.

There are a few counts of this clonotype. This chain connects TRBV15 to TRBJ2-6, with TRBD1 identical over 7 bases. V lost 5 bases to trimming and J lost 3 bases; unmatched junction nucleotides: 13. CDR1 LNHNV and CDR2 YYDKDF come from the germline V gene (reference sequence). The CDR3 runs 18 residues. The CDR3 is CATSFPRDSPSGANVLTF. DNA for the CDR3: TGTGCCACCAGCTTCCCCCGGGACAGCCCTAGTGGGGCCAACGTCCTGACTTTC.

In DNA form, the CDR3 reads TGTGCCAGCATCCCGACAGGAGCTACCTACGAGCAGTACTTC. Amino acid sequence: CASIPTGATYEQYF. The chain carries TRBV6-1 and TRBJ2-7; maybe TRBD1 (6 bases). This CDR3 has 14 residues. The ends were cut back, 7 bases at V and 2 bases at J, with 15 bases in the middle. Germline assignment: CDR1 MNHNS and CDR2 SASEGT.

This clonotype has a count of ten or more. The chain employs TRBV14 and TRBJ1-2, with D maybe TRBD1 (6 bases). The CDR3 totals 13 residues. CDR1 and CDR2 from the germline V gene are SGHDN and FVKESK. Trimming removed 2 bases from V and 2 bases from J, with 6 bases in between. CDR3 region: CASSQTGNYGYTF. The DNA of the CDR3 is TGTGCCAGCAGCCAAACAGGGAACTATGGCTACACCTTC.

This chain links TRBV7-8 with TRBJ2-5; tentatively, D is TRBD2 (5 bases). The J call is in doubt because the DNA end fits TRBJ2-1 better. The CDR3 is 14 amino acids. Germline values: CDR1 SGHVS, CDR2 FQNEAQ. CDR3 protein: CASSPGSSGNEQFF. CDR3 nucleotides: TGTGCCAGCAGCCCCGGGTCCTCGGGGAATGAGCAGTTCTTC.

In its sample, this clonotype was seen a few times. V gene TRBV4-1 combines with J gene TRBJ2-5; 8 bases align to TRBD2. The CDR3 contains 19 residues. Per the germline V gene, CDR1 is MGHRA and CDR2 is YSYEKL. Germline trimming cut 3 bases from V and 1 base from J; bases unmatched to any gene: 16. In DNA form, the CDR3 reads TGCGCCAGCAGCCACCTTGGGACCGTAGCGGGGACCTCCCAAGAGACCCAGTACTTC. Encoded protein: CASSHLGTVAGTSQETQYF.

This rearrangement joins TRBV29-1 to TRBJ2-1; a possible D gene is TRBD2 (6 bases). Germline V gene lookup returns CDR1 SQVTM and CDR2 ANQGSEA. V was trimmed by 2 bases and J by 5 bases, leaving 16 bases between them. The CDR3 totals 15 residues. CDR3 DNA sequence: TGCAGCGTTGAATTTCTAGCGACAAAAGACAATGAGCAGTTCTTC. Its translation: CSVEFLATKDNEQFF.

The J gene is TRBJ1-1, the V gene TRBV6-6; D gene uncertain. V was cut by 2 bases and J by 3 bases, with 7 bases left in between. Germline values: CDR1 MNHNY, CDR2 SVGAGI (reference sequence). The CDR3 runs to 13 residues. The DNA for the CDR3 is TGTGCCAGCAGTTACCGGGAGGACACTGAAGCTTTCTTT. Its protein is CASSYREDTEAFF.

The chain links TRBV25-1 to TRBJ1-5, with a tentative D call TRBD1 (5 bases). CDR1 MGHDK and CDR2 SYGVNS come from the germline V gene. With 2 bases removed from V and 3 bases from J, the gap between germline ends came to 11 bases. The CDR3 sequence is 15 residues long. The CDR3 DNA sequence: TGTGCCAGCAGTGAACGGGGGGGTTACAATCAGCCCCAGCATTTT. Translating gives CASSERGGYNQPQHF.

The gene calls are TRBV7-9 and TRBJ1-2; no reliable D call. The CDR3 covers 15 residues. V shed 5 bases and J shed 0 bases, with 13 bases lying between them. CDR1 is SEHNR, CDR2 FQNEAQ, per germline (reference sequence). The CDR3, as DNA: TGTGCCAGCAGCCAAGTAGAACCGACTAACTATGGCTACACCTTC. Amino acid sequence: CASSQVEPTNYGYTF.

CDR3 residues: CASSYVRENSPLHF. The CDR3 DNA follows: TGTGCCAGCAGTTACGTCAGGGAGAATTCACCCCTCCACTTT. J is TRBJ1-6 and V is TRBV6-5; D might be TRBD1 (5 bases). V was cut by 2 bases and J by 7 bases, with 9 bases left in between. In germline, CDR1 is MNHEY, CDR2 SVGAGI. The CDR3 length is 14 residues.

The rearrangement joins TRBV7-2 to TRBJ2-2, with 12 bases identical to TRBD2. J gave up 3 bases and V 5 bases, and 10 bases lay outside the gene matches. From germline, CDR1 is SGHTA and CDR2 FQGNSA. This CDR3 has 18 residues. DNA of the CDR3: TGTGCCAGCAGCCTCGGACTAGCGGGAAGTTTTTACACCGGGGAGCTGTTTTTT. Translated, it gives CASSLGLAGSFYTGELFF.

The table lists this clonotype with a few counts. The chain couples TRBV20-1 to TRBJ2-2, with 8 bases matching TRBD2. V lost 3 bases and J lost 6; bases outside the gene matches: 3. Germline lookup yields CDR1 DFQATT and CDR2 SNEGSKA (reference sequence). This CDR3 is 13 amino acids long. In DNA, the CDR3 is TGCAGTGCTAGCCTACTAGCGGCCGGGGAGCTGTTTTTT. This translates into CSASLLAAGELFF.

As to this clonotype: A read error is likely, as this CDR3 ends without the conserved phenylalanine or tryptophan. The chain joins TRBV3-1 to TRBJ2-1; perhaps TRBD2 as D (6 bases). Germline CDR1 and CDR2: LGHDT and YNNKEL (reference sequence). Trimming took off 3 bases at V and 8 bases at J, with 20 bases between the two ends. The CDR3 length is 16 residues. The CDR3 DNA reads TGTGCCAGCAGCCATTCCGCGGGGAGAGCTTTTGATGAGCAGTTCCTC. Translating it yields CASSHSAGRAFDEQFL.